This record covers a single T cell receptor (beta chain). Measured with immunoSEQ multiplex PCR; TCRdb has only the in-frame clones, and not every one. The sample holds more than 65,000 clones, 65% to 90% seen once. This CDR3 has 15 amino acids. Trimming removed 0 bases at V and 4 bases at J, with 12 bases between. Germline V lookup: CDR1 SEHNR, CDR2 FQNEAQ (reference sequence). The sample is drawn from a study of blood T cell repertoires in COVID-19. Study-level background: The United States, Italy and Spain supplied acute and convalescent COVID-19 samples. In each case, the material was cDNA or gDNA derived from T cells, B-cell-depleted T cells, or PBMCs.

The chain couples TRBV7-9 to TRBJ1-2; a possible D gene is TRBD1 (5 bases). The specimen sequenced was peripheral blood. The receptor's source is a woman aged 50 to 65 with acute or convalescent COVID-19. Written as DNA, the CDR3 is TGTGCCAGCAGCTTAGCTTCCGCCCAGGGCTATGGCTACACCTTC. Residues: CASSLASAQGYGYTF. Full variable domain (outside the CDR3, taken from reference TRBV7-9 and TRBJ1-2): DTGVSQNPRHKITKRGQNVTFRCDPISEHNRLYWYRQTLGQGPEFLTYFQNEAQLEKSRLLSDRFSAERPKGSFSTLEIQRTEQGDSAMYLCASSLASAQGYGYTFGSGTRLTVV.